One sample yielded the 24 T cell receptor beta chains listed below, sequenced in a study of shared clonotypes between healthy human individuals (dated by TCRdb to the early 2020s). Receptor libraries were prepared by the immunoSEQ multiplex PCR assay. TCRdb's version of the immuneACCESS table is confined to in-frame rearrangements and falls short of the full clone set. An unresolved V gene accounts for under half of the shortfall where checked; the remainder is of unknown origin. The sample table records around 2.5 million clones; approximately 94% of these occur just once. About 0.39% of the sample is held by the ten biggest clonotypes. The source material was naive CD4+ T cells from PBMCs. Per the publication, the cell subset or site label means: CD45RA+ positively selected. Receptor source: a man between 18 and 35 years old in good health. Some clones in this sample may be carry-over from other donors' samples.

V is TRBV10-3 and J is TRBJ1-5; possible D gene TRBD1, 6 bases. The CDR3 consists of 16 residues. The germline V gene encodes CDR1 ENHRY and CDR2 SYGVKD. Trimming removed 0 bases from V and 2 bases from J, with 11 bases in between. Here the CDR3 DNA reads TGTGCCATCAGTGAGTCAGGCCCAGGGGGCAATCAGCCCCAGCATTTT. Amino acid sequence: CAISESGPGGNQPQHF.

This clone was recorded only once. V usage is TRBV28 and J usage is TRBJ2-2; D gene uncertain. V was pared by 3 bases and J by 0 bases, with 11 bases between. CDR3 size: 16 residues. Germline CDR1 reads MDHEN; CDR2 reads SYDVKM. CDR3 in amino acids: CASSFSWGPNTGELFF. The CDR3, as DNA: TGTGCCAGCAGTTTCTCGTGGGGTCCGAACACCGGGGAGCTGTTTTTT.

The chain employs TRBV7-9 and TRBJ2-7; D may be TRBD1 (5 bases). Trimming removed 5 bases from V and 1 base from J, with 15 bases in between. The germline V gene encodes CDR1 SEHNR and CDR2 FQNEAQ (reference sequence). The CDR3 length is 15 residues. CDR3 bases: TGTGCCAGCAGCCGAACAGGCCTGGGATCCTACGAGCAGTACTTC. Translated: CASSRTGLGSYEQYF. The full variable domain, its missing parts supplied by reference TRBV7-9 and TRBJ2-7, is DTGVSQNPRHKITKRGQNVTFRCDPISEHNRLYWYRQTLGQGPEFLTYFQNEAQLEKSRLLSDRFSAERPKGSFSTLEIQRTEQGDSAMYLCASSRTGLGSYEQYFGPGTRLTVT.

The rearrangement uses TRBV6-6 and TRBJ2-7; a possible D gene is TRBD1 (5 bases). This CDR3 has 13 amino acids. From germline, CDR1 is MNHNY and CDR2 SVGAGI (reference sequence). Deletions cut 4 bases from V and 0 bases from J, with 7 bases between. Here the CDR3 reads CASSFGASYEQYF. In DNA, the CDR3 is TGTGCCAGCAGTTTTGGGGCCTCCTACGAGCAGTACTTC.

This chain joins TRBV5-6 and TRBJ2-2, with D possibly being TRBD2 (5 bases). This CDR3 contains 14 residues. The V gene lost 0 bases and the J gene lost 4 bases, with 7 bases spanning the gap. Germline assignment: CDR1 SGHDT and CDR2 YYEEEE. As DNA, the CDR3 is TGTGCCAGCAGCTTGGGGGCGGGCACCGGGGAGCTGTTTTTT. Translating gives CASSLGAGTGELFF.

The count of this clone is one. CDR3 protein: CSARRGGTGELFF. The CDR3 nucleotides are TGCAGCGCCAGGAGGGGAGGCACCGGGGAGCTGTTTTTT. The chain links TRBV29-1 to TRBJ2-2; D perhaps matches TRBD2 (6 bases). The CDR3 consists of 13 residues. The germline V gene has CDR1 SQVTM and CDR2 ANQGSEA. The V gene lost 7 bases and the J gene lost 4 bases, with 13 bases spanning the gap.

As concerns this clone: This specimen includes other DNA sequences encoding the same CDR3. This rearrangement joins TRBV4-2 to TRBJ2-5, with TRBD2 identical over 8 bases. This CDR3 comprises 15 residues. The J segment lost 5 bases and the V segment lost 1 base, leaving 6 bases of the junction unmatched. Germline CDR1 LGHNA, CDR2 YNFKEQ. CDR3 DNA: TGTGCCAGCAGCCAAGGCACGGGAGGGGGTGAGACCCAGTACTTC. Protein: CASSQGTGGGETQYF.

The chain combines TRBV27 with TRBJ2-3, with 7 bases identical to TRBD1. After removal of 5 bases from V and 0 bases from J, the junction contained 8 bases not matched to a gene. Germline CDR1 is MNHEY and CDR2 is SMNVEV (reference sequence). The length of the CDR3 is 16 residues. CDR3 DNA sequence: TGTGCCAGCAGTACACCAGGGACAGCCAGCACAGATACGCAGTATTTT. Its protein is CASSTPGTASTDTQYF.

The chain is built from TRBV30 and TRBJ1-2; maybe TRBD1 (6 bases). Germline lookup yields CDR1 GTSNPN and CDR2 SVGIG (reference sequence). V dropped 2 bases and J dropped 4 bases, with 14 bases sitting between them. The CDR3 totals 14 residues. DNA for the CDR3: TGTGCCTGGAGTAATTCGAGGGGGGCCTATGGCTACACCTTC. Encoded protein: CAWSNSRGAYGYTF. Full variable domain (outside the CDR3, taken from reference TRBV30 and TRBJ1-2): SQTIHQWPATLVQPVGSPLSLECTVEGTSNPNLYWYRQAAGRGLQLLFYSVGIGQISSEVPQNLSASRPQDRQFILSSKKLLLSDSGFYLCAWSNSRGAYGYTFGSGTRLTVV.

The chain is built from TRBV5-1 and TRBJ2-5; D possibly corresponds to TRBD1 (5 bases). Germline CDR1 reads SGHRS; CDR2 reads YFSETQ. V was trimmed by 1 base and J by 0 bases, leaving 13 bases between them. CDR3 length: 16 amino acids. The CDR3 DNA is TGCGCCAGCAGCTTGATTACTAACAGGTACCAAGAGACCCAGTACTTC. It specifies CASSLITNRYQETQYF.

The genes are TRBV19 and TRBJ2-5; D is perhaps TRBD2 (6 bases). The CDR3 is made up of 17 amino acids. Germline V gene sequence: CDR1 LNHDA, CDR2 SQIVND (reference sequence). V was shortened by 4 bases and J by 2 bases, with 20 bases between the two germline ends. CDR3 nucleotide sequence: TGTGCCAGTAGTAACCCTCGAGCGGGCATATGGCAAGAGACCCAGTACTTC. Translated, it gives CASSNPRAGIWQETQYF.

This sequence joins TRBV6-6 and TRBJ2-7; D not resolved. The V gene lost 4 bases and the J gene lost 2 bases, with 9 bases spanning the gap. The CDR3 contains 13 residues. CDR1 is MNHNY, CDR2 SVGAGI, per germline (reference sequence). Here the CDR3 DNA reads TGTGCCAGCAGTTCTTCCAGAGCCTACGAGCAGTACTTC. Its protein product is CASSSSRAYEQYF.

The CDR3 region has the DNA TGTGCCAGCAGCTTAACCCGAGGGCAGACCCAAGAGACCCAGTACTTC. Amino acid sequence: CASSLTRGQTQETQYF. The rearrangement links TRBV11-1 to TRBJ2-5, with D possibly TRBD2 on 5 matching bases. Germline loops: CDR1 SGHAT, CDR2 FQDESV (reference sequence). Trimming removed 2 bases from V and 1 base from J, with 14 bases in between. This CDR3 spans 16 amino acids.

The rearrangement links TRBV7-2 to TRBJ2-1; D possibly corresponds to TRBD2 (6 bases). CDR1 is SGHTA and CDR2 is FQGNSA in the germline V gene. The CDR3 consists of 16 residues. Trimming shortened V by 4 bases and J by 6 bases, and 19 bases separated the two germline ends. The chain's CDR3 is CASSSTGRSLPNEQFF. The CDR3 coding sequence is TGTGCCAGCAGCTCGACCGGGAGATCGCTTCCCAATGAGCAGTTCTTC. Full variable domain (rest looked up from reference TRBV7-2 and TRBJ2-1): GAGVSQSPSNKVTEKGKDVELRCDPISGHTALYWYRQSLGQGLEFLIYFQGNSAPDKSGLPSDRFSAERTGGSVSTLTIQRTQQEDSAVYLCASSSTGRSLPNEQFFGPGTRLTVL.

The chain links TRBV16 to TRBJ1-2; 8 nucleotides agree with TRBD1. The CDR3 consists of 15 residues. V lost 2 bases to trimming and J lost 8 bases; unmatched junction nucleotides: 10. Per the germline V gene, CDR1 is KGHSY and CDR2 is FQNENV. CDR3 sequence reads: CASSQPTGGAGGYTF. The CDR3 DNA is TGTGCCAGCAGCCAACCTACAGGGGGTGCGGGCGGCTACACCTTC.

This chain joins TRBV5-1 and TRBJ2-7; a weak D match, TRBD1 (6 bases). CDR1 and CDR2 from the germline V gene are SGHRS and YFSETQ. The V and J ends lost 4 bases and 3 bases respectively, with 17 bases between them. The CDR3 totals 15 residues. CDR3 DNA sequence: TGCGCCAGCAGCCTCACAGGGTTGGAGATCTACGAGCAGTACTTC. It specifies CASSLTGLEIYEQYF. Together with reference TRBV5-1 and TRBJ2-7, the CDR3 gives the full variable domain: KAGVTQTPRYLIKTRGQQVTLSCSPISGHRSVSWYQQTPGQGLQFLFEYFSETQRNKGNFPGRFSGRQFSNSRSEMNVSTLELGDSALYLCASSLTGLEIYEQYFGPGTRLTVT.

The chain recombines TRBV18 with TRBJ2-5, with D tentatively TRBD2 (6 bases). The V end lost 10 bases, the J end lost 4 bases, and 25 bases lay between the germline ends. Germline CDR1 reads KGHSH; CDR2 reads LQKENI. The CDR3 sequence is 16 residues long. In DNA form, the CDR3 reads TGTGCCATCCGGGTCGGGAGCCAGGAAGGGGTAGAGACCCAGTACTTC. Residues: CAIRVGSQEGVETQYF.

The V call is TRBV14, the J call TRBJ1-2; TRBD1 agrees at 7 bases. Germline lookup yields CDR1 SGHDN and CDR2 FVKESK. This CDR3 is built from 15 residues. The trim removed 4 bases at V and 7 bases at J, leaving 12 bases unmatched. CDR3 protein: CASSPNMGTVGGYTF. The CDR3 DNA follows: TGTGCCAGCAGCCCCAATATGGGGACAGTGGGTGGCTACACCTTC.

This CDR3 is CASSSPQGVYF. CDR3 in DNA: TGTGCCAGCAGTTCCCCACAGGGAGTGTACTTC. J is TRBJ2-7 and V is TRBV28; D is perhaps TRBD1 (6 bases). The CDR3 length is 11 residues. In germline, CDR1 is MDHEN, CDR2 SYDVKM. The ends were cut back, 4 bases at V and 12 bases at J, with 13 bases in the middle.

The chain combines TRBV5-1 with TRBJ1-2; tentative D call: TRBD1 (5 bases). This CDR3 spans 15 amino acids. Germline V gives CDR1 SGHRS, CDR2 YFSETQ. V shed 1 base and J shed 4 bases, with 14 bases lying between them. CDR3 DNA: TGCGCCAGCAGCTTGCGCCCAGAGGGGCCCTATGGCTACACCTTC. Translating gives CASSLRPEGPYGYTF.

This clone was counted only a few times. The sample holds other DNA sequences that translate to the same CDR3. The chain is built from TRBV18 and TRBJ2-3; no clear D. With 2 bases removed from V and 1 base from J, the gap between germline ends came to 4 bases. This CDR3 comprises 13 residues. The V gene's germline CDR1 is KGHSH and CDR2 LQKENI. The DNA of the CDR3 is TGTGCCAGCTCACCAGGGGGCACAGATACGCAGTATTTT. This sequence encodes CASSPGGTDTQYF.

The rearrangement links TRBV9 to TRBJ2-5; 7 nucleotides align to TRBD2. V was pared by 0 bases and J by 1 base, with 3 bases of the junction left unmatched. CDR1 is SGDLS and CDR2 is YYNGEE in the germline V gene. CDR3 length: 15 amino acids. CDR3 DNA: TGTGCCAGCAGCGTAGGGTCTAGCGGCCAAGAGACCCAGTACTTC. Its protein is CASSVGSSGQETQYF. Together with reference TRBV9 and TRBJ2-5, the CDR3 gives the full variable domain: DSGVTQTPKHLITATGQRVTLRCSPRSGDLSVYWYQQSLDQGLQFLIQYYNGEERAKGNILERFSAQQFPDLHSELNLSSLELGDSALYFCASSVGSSGQETQYFGPGTRLLVL.

To note about this clone: This sample also contains other DNA sequences that code for the same CDR3. The rearrangement joins TRBV5-1 to TRBJ2-5; D ambiguous. The CDR3 is 13 residues long. CDR1 and CDR2 (germline): SGHRS, YFSETQ. Trimming left V 1 base short and J 2 bases short, with 6 bases between. The CDR3 sequence: CASSLSPQETQYF. The CDR3 DNA reads as TGCGCCAGCAGCTTGTCACCGCAAGAGACCCAGTACTTC.

This sequence joins TRBV19 and TRBJ2-2; 7 nucleotides match TRBD1. CDR1 LNHDA and CDR2 SQIVND come from the germline V gene (reference sequence). This CDR3 comprises 17 residues. The trim removed 3 bases at V and 0 bases at J, leaving 7 bases unmatched. The CDR3 spells CASSIRTGVPNTGELFF. The CDR3 nucleotides read TGTGCCAGTAGTATTAGAACAGGGGTACCGAACACCGGGGAGCTGTTTTTT.